These 28 T cell receptor beta chains share one sample of origin, sequenced in a study of T cells in Graves' hyperthyroidism and ophthalmopathy. TCR beta CDR3 sequences were amplified from RNA transcripts. RT-PCR in the first round (using the HTBI primer set) targeted the TCR CDR3. From the multiplex PCR reads, TCRdb called clonotypes with MiXCR, one entry per CDR3 protein. This sample has about 340,000 distinct CDR3 sequences; over 20% occur once, and the top ten carry around 45%. The sample comprised blood. The origin of the receptors is a woman aged 50 to 65 with Graves' hyperthyroidism.

The chain joins TRBV5-1 to TRBJ1-5; no reliable D call. CDR3 length: 15 amino acids. Between the trimmed V and J ends, which lost 0 bases and 0 bases, there was a span of 7 bases. Germline V CDR1 and CDR2: SGHRS, YFSETQ. The DNA for the CDR3 is TGCGCCAGCAGCTTGGTACCCGATAGCAATCAGCCCCAGCATTTT. This encodes CASSLVPDSNQPQHF.

V is TRBV19 and J is TRBJ1-1; unclear D gene. V was clipped by 3 bases and J by 3 bases, with 20 bases between them. This CDR3 has 17 residues. CDR1 and CDR2 from the germline V gene are LNHDA and SQIVND (reference sequence). The chain's CDR3 is CASSMRPGLGGDTEAFF. CDR3 coding DNA: TGTGCCAGTAGTATGCGACCCGGTTTGGGAGGAGACACTGAAGCTTTCTTT.

This clonotype was seen many times. The chain carries TRBV4-1 and TRBJ2-5, with TRBD2 matching over 15 bases. CDR1 MGHRA and CDR2 YSYEKL come from the germline V gene. The V gene end was trimmed by 4 bases and the J gene end by 2 bases; junction bases not matched to a gene: 5. CDR3 length equals 17 residues. The CDR3 DNA reads as TGCGCCAGCAGCCTATTAGGACTAGCGGGAGGGCAAGAGACCCAGTACTTC. This sequence encodes CASSLLGLAGGQETQYF.

This clonotype was counted ten times or more. The chain carries TRBV18 and TRBJ2-7; TRBD2 matches at 9 bases. V shed 1 base and J 1 base; nucleotides not matched to a gene: 5. This CDR3 spans 16 amino acids. Germline CDR1 KGHSH, CDR2 LQKENI. The DNA of the CDR3 is TGTGCCAGCTCACCACTAGAACTAGCGGGTTCCTACGAGCAGTACTTC. As protein: CASSPLELAGSYEQYF.

This clonotype has at least ten counts. This sequence joins TRBV27 and TRBJ2-7; 8 bases are shared with TRBD2. Germline loops: CDR1 MNHEY, CDR2 SMNVEV (reference sequence). The CDR3 is made up of 15 amino acids. Losses at the gene ends were 3 bases for V and 2 bases for J; bases not matched to a gene: 6. CDR3 residues: CASSFEAGGPYEQYF. CDR3 DNA: TGTGCCAGCAGTTTTGAGGCGGGGGGCCCCTACGAGCAGTACTTC.

Only one count was recorded for this clonotype. This chain connects TRBV28 to TRBJ2-5, with D unclear. This CDR3 comprises 15 residues. Trimming removed 4 bases at V and 1 base at J, with 13 bases between. The V gene's germline CDR1 is MDHEN and CDR2 SYDVKM. The CDR3 DNA is TGTGCCAGCAGTTCGTGGAGCAGACTCCAAGAGACCCAGTACTTC. It codes for CASSSWSRLQETQYF.

The rearrangement links TRBV25-1 to TRBJ2-2; D possibly corresponds to TRBD2 (5 bases). Germline V gene lookup returns CDR1 MGHDK and CDR2 SYGVNS. Trimming took 5 bases from V and 5 from J, leaving 12 bases between them. The CDR3 spans 14 residues. The CDR3 bases are TGTGCCAGCAGTCGAGGGTCGGGGACCGGGGAGCTGTTTTTT. Protein sequence: CASSRGSGTGELFF.

The chain couples TRBV2 to TRBJ1-6, with TRBD1 matching 9 bases. Germline V gene data show CDR1 as SNHLY and CDR2 as FYNNEI. The trim removed 6 bases at V and 10 bases at J, leaving 10 bases unmatched. The CDR3 is 15 amino acids. The DNA for the CDR3 is TGTGCCAGCAGACCGGGACAGGGAGAGGGCTCACCCCTCCACTTT. It specifies CASRPGQGEGSPLHF.

This chain connects TRBV7-8 to TRBJ1-5; D unresolved. With 7 bases removed from V and 0 bases from J, the gap between germline ends came to 16 bases. Germline-derived CDR1 and CDR2 are SGHVS and FQNEAQ. CDR3 length: 16 residues. This CDR3 reads CASTASWVPSNQPQHF. DNA for the CDR3: TGTGCCAGCACCGCTTCATGGGTTCCTAGCAATCAGCCCCAGCATTTT.

This clonotype showed up many times. The CDR3 loop is CASSQDHDGTQYF. CDR3 bases: TGTGCCAGCAGCCAGGATCACGACGGGACCCAGTACTTC. This chain uses TRBV5-8 with TRBJ2-5; D unresolved. V was shortened by 4 bases and J by 7 bases, with 14 bases between the two germline ends. Germline values: CDR1 SGHTS, CDR2 YDEGEE. The CDR3 consists of 13 residues.

This clonotype was seen ten or more times. V gene TRBV2 combines with J gene TRBJ2-1, with 8 bases fitting TRBD1. This CDR3 region has 13 residues. Trimming cost V 10 bases and J 7 bases; bases outside gene matches: 9. CDR1 is SNHLY, CDR2 FYNNEI, per germline. The CDR3 nucleotides read TGTGCCACCCGGGACAGGAGGTCGAATGAGCAGTTCTTC. Translation gives CATRDRRSNEQFF.

There are many counts of this clonotype. The V and J genes are TRBV28 and TRBJ2-7; the D is unclear. Germline V lookup: CDR1 MDHEN, CDR2 SYDVKM. The CDR3 length is 15 residues. Trimming shortened V by 2 bases and J by 0 bases, and 11 bases separated the two germline ends. CDR3 DNA sequence: TGTGCCAGCAGTTTAAGCACCCTTTTCTCCTACGAGCAGTACTTC. Encoded protein: CASSLSTLFSYEQYF.

This clonotype was seen ten or more times. This chain links TRBV6-2 or TRBV6-3 with TRBJ2-1; 10 nucleotides match TRBD2. The V gene's germline CDR1 is MNHEY and CDR2 SVGEGT. Losses at the gene ends were 6 bases for V and 0 bases for J; bases not matched to a gene: 2. The CDR3 length is 15 residues. The CDR3 spells CASSSSGGSYNEQFF. The CDR3 DNA sequence: TGTGCCAGCAGCTCTAGCGGGGGCTCCTACAATGAGCAGTTCTTC.

This clonotype was counted a few times. The genes are TRBV7-9 and TRBJ2-7; 7 bases are shared with TRBD1. Losses at the gene ends were 5 bases for V and 0 bases for J; bases not matched to a gene: 7. This CDR3 has 15 amino acids. Germline CDR1 SEHNR, CDR2 FQNEAQ (reference sequence). The CDR3 here is CASSITGVISYEQYF. The CDR3 DNA reads TGTGCCAGCAGCATAACAGGGGTCATCTCCTACGAGCAGTACTTC.

At least ten counts were recorded for this clonotype. This CDR3 reads CASSFEAVGASYEQYF. The CDR3 DNA reads as TGCGCCAGCAGCTTTGAGGCGGTAGGGGCATCCTACGAGCAGTACTTC. The V gene is TRBV5-1, the J gene TRBJ2-7, with a weak D call TRBD1 (5 bases). CDR3 length: 16 amino acids. V shed 2 bases and J shed 1 base, with 16 bases lying between them. Germline CDR1 is SGHRS and CDR2 is YFSETQ.

Ten or more counts support this clonotype. The chain carries TRBV18 and TRBJ1-2, with D uncertain. Germline CDR1 reads KGHSH; CDR2 reads LQKENI. The V end was cut by 6 bases, the J end by 7 bases, with 9 bases between. The CDR3 covers 11 residues. In DNA, the CDR3 is TGTGCCAGCTCGTCTTGGGGTGGCTACACCTTC. Its translation is CASSSWGGYTF.

The rearrangement joins TRBV29-1 to TRBJ1-1; a possible D gene is TRBD1 (6 bases). V was shortened by 3 bases and J by 5 bases, with 22 bases between the two germline ends. Germline CDR1 reads SQVTM; CDR2 reads ANQGSEA. The CDR3 loop spans 16 amino acids. The CDR3 nucleotides read TGCAGCGTTGATTGGGGGCTCGGTATACGTGATACTGAAGCTTTCTTT. It codes for CSVDWGLGIRDTEAFF.

This clonotype was observed a handful of times. This chain uses TRBV7-6 with TRBJ2-7; a possible D gene is TRBD1 (6 bases). The V gene's germline CDR1 is SGHVS and CDR2 FNYEAQ. The CDR3 loop spans 14 amino acids. Trimming took off 6 bases at V and 0 bases at J, with 12 bases between the two ends. Written as DNA, the CDR3 is TGTGCCAGCAGGGAGCAGGACAGCTCCTACGAGCAGTACTTC. It specifies CASREQDSSYEQYF.

This clonotype was counted many times. The chain carries TRBV20-1 and TRBJ2-7; D is undetermined. Germline CDR1 is DFQATT and CDR2 is SNEGSKA (reference sequence). CDR3 length: 12 amino acids. V was clipped by 5 bases and J by 0 bases, with 8 bases between them. CDR3 amino acids: CSALAASYEQYF. The CDR3 coding sequence is TGCAGTGCTTTGGCGGCCTCCTACGAGCAGTACTTC.

Ten or more counts support this clonotype. The chain uses TRBV28 and TRBJ2-2, with D possibly matching TRBD2 (5 bases). Trimming removed 6 bases from V and 2 bases from J, with 10 bases in between. Germline lookup yields CDR1 MDHEN and CDR2 SYDVKM. The CDR3 totals 14 residues. Here the CDR3 DNA reads TGTGCCAGCAGGGCGGGCGGTAACACCGGGGAGCTGTTTTTT. Amino acids: CASRAGGNTGELFF. The full variable domain, with the rest looked up from reference TRBV28 and TRBJ2-2, is DVKVTQSSRYLVKRTGEKVFLECVQDMDHENMFWYRQDPGLGLRLIYFSYDVKMKEKGDIPEGYSVSREKKERFSLILESASTNQTSMYLCASRAGGNTGELFFGEGSRLTVL.

This clonotype has only a few counts. This chain connects TRBV11-2 to TRBJ1-2; TRBD1 matches at 10 bases. The CDR3 loop spans 17 amino acids. V lost 1 base, J lost 0 bases, and 5 bases stayed unmatched. Germline CDR1 and CDR2: SGHAT and FQNNGV. The CDR3 DNA reads as TGTGCCAGCAGCTTAGGGGACAGGGGAAAGGCTAACTATGGCTACACCTTC. This gives the protein CASSLGDRGKANYGYTF.

Remarks on this clonotype: A much larger clone differs by one base, so this may be a read error. This chain joins TRBV30 and TRBJ1-5; 7 positions match TRBD1. Germline values: CDR1 GTSNPN, CDR2 SVGIG (reference sequence). J lost 6 bases, V lost 3 bases, and 8 bases had no gene match. This CDR3 has 14 amino acids. Here the CDR3 reads CAWRQRYRGQPQHF. CDR3 nucleotides: TGTGCCTGGAGACAAAGGTACAGGGGTCAGCCCCAGCATTTT.

This clonotype was observed a handful of times. The chain has TRBV6-5 and TRBJ1-6; tentatively, D is TRBD1 (5 bases). V was cut by 2 bases and J by 1 base, with 18 bases left in between. CDR3 length equals 19 residues. CDR1 MNHEY and CDR2 SVGAGI come from the germline V gene. The chain's CDR3 is CASSYVPGGIGSYNSPLHF. The CDR3 DNA sequence: TGTGCCAGCAGTTACGTTCCGGGGGGAATAGGGTCCTATAATTCACCCCTCCACTTT.

The chain joins TRBV6-5 to TRBJ2-7, with D hard to call. Germline CDR1 reads MNHEY; CDR2 reads SVGAGI. V was cut by 8 bases and J by 6 bases, with 8 bases left in between. This CDR3 spans 10 amino acids. The CDR3 DNA reads TGTGCCAGCGGGCTGCTCGAGCAGTACTTC. This sequence encodes CASGLLEQYF.

This clonotype was picked up a small number of times. The chain carries TRBV3-1 and TRBJ2-2; 7 nucleotides line up with TRBD1. The CDR3 runs to 15 residues. CDR1 LGHDT and CDR2 YNNKEL come from the germline V gene (reference sequence). Trimming took 1 base from V and 7 from J; bases not matched to a gene: 6. In DNA, the CDR3 is TGTGCCAGCAGCCAAGGAAGGGGGCCGGGCGGGGAGCTGTTTTTT. Translating gives CASSQGRGPGGELFF.

In its sample, this clonotype was seen many times. The genes are TRBV5-1 and TRBJ2-7, with D tentatively TRBD1 or TRBD2 (5 bases each). This CDR3 is built from 15 residues. Trimming took off 3 bases at V and 1 base at J, with 14 bases between the two ends. The germline V gene has CDR1 SGHRS and CDR2 YFSETQ. The CDR3 DNA is TGCGCCAGCAGCTCAGAACCGGGACCTTCCTACGAGCAGTACTTC. Residues: CASSSEPGPSYEQYF.

This clonotype was counted at least ten times. This chain joins TRBV2 and TRBJ2-4; tentatively, D is TRBD1 (5 bases). Germline values: CDR1 SNHLY, CDR2 FYNNEI. V was pared by 4 bases and J by 8 bases, with 9 bases between. The CDR3 has 12 residues. CDR3 loop: CASSVRGDIQYF. The CDR3 DNA follows: TGTGCCAGCAGTGTAAGGGGTGACATTCAGTACTTC.

This clonotype has ten or more counts. The chain recombines TRBV7-3 with TRBJ2-7; 7 bases are a match to TRBD1. The CDR3 loop spans 13 amino acids. The junction had 3 bases not matched to a gene; V was cut back by 2 bases and J by 5 bases. From germline, CDR1 is SGHTA and CDR2 FQGTGA. CDR3 sequence reads: CASSLDRVNEQYF. The CDR3 DNA is TGTGCCAGCAGCTTAGACAGGGTCAACGAGCAGTACTTC.